A selection of T cell receptor beta chains follows, all from one sample in a study of blood T cells in healthy people across ages. TCRdb ran MiXCR on the 5' RACE reads and lists one entry per CDR3 protein. The repertoire holds roughly 570,000 distinct CDR3 sequences, with approximately 30% as singletons. The sequencing input was blood. Receptors were obtained from a woman aged 70-85 years in good health. The CDR3 runs from the conserved cysteine through the conserved F or W. The order of the fields is J gene, clone size, D gene, V gene, CDR3 protein, CDR3 DNA. The D gene is left open where the match is weak. Rows give clone size only sometimes, using once, few, many, or a class for an expanded clone.

J: TRBJ1-5; size: once; D: NA; V: TRBV27; CDR3: CASSPKSGGGGNQPQHF; DNA: TGTGCCAGCAGTCCAAAGAGCGGGGGGGGCGGTAATCAGCCCCAGCATTTT
J: TRBJ1-3; size: NA; D: TRBD1; V: TRBV12-3/TRBV12-4; CDR3: CASSLAGQTGNTIYF; DNA: TGTGCCAGCAGTTTAGCGGGACAGACTGGAAACACCATATATTTT
J: TRBJ2-5; size: NA; D: NA; V: TRBV4-2; CDR3: CASSQDPSGGTQYF; DNA: TGTGCCAGCAGCCAAGATCCCTCTGGGGGGACCCAGTACTTC
J: TRBJ1-1; size: few; D: TRBD1; V: TRBV18; CDR3: CASSPIMTGGTEAFF; DNA: TGTGCCAGCTCCCCTATAATGACAGGGGGAACTGAAGCTTTCTTT
J: TRBJ1-1; size: few; D: NA; V: TRBV29-1; CDR3: CSVGRASTEAFF; DNA: TGCAGCGTTGGGCGGGCGAGCACTGAAGCTTTCTTT
J: TRBJ2-3; size: many; D: NA; V: TRBV5-5; CDR3: CASSPGRYTDTQYF; DNA: TGTGCCAGCAGCCCGGGACGGTACACAGATACGCAGTATTTT
J: TRBJ1-3; size: few; D: NA; V: TRBV7-9; CDR3: CASSLARSGGNTIYF; DNA: TGTGCCAGCAGCTTAGCGAGATCTGGCGGAAACACCATATATTTT
J: TRBJ2-7; size: NA; D: NA; V: TRBV7-2; CDR3: CASSLTGTMPSEQYF; DNA: TGTGCCAGCAGCCTCACCGGGACAATGCCCTCCGAGCAGTACTTC
J: TRBJ2-1; size: few; D: NA; V: TRBV5-1; CDR3: CASRLDNEQFF; DNA: TGCGCCAGCAGGTTGGACAATGAGCAGTTCTTC
J: TRBJ1-5; size: NA; D: NA; V: TRBV4-3; CDR3: CASSQITGSQPQHF; DNA: TGCGCCAGCAGCCAGATTACAGGGTCTCAGCCCCAGCATTTT
J: TRBJ1-1; size: NA; D: TRBD1; V: TRBV10-3; CDR3: CAISETGASTEAFF; DNA: TGTGCCATCAGTGAGACAGGGGCTAGCACTGAAGCTTTCTTT